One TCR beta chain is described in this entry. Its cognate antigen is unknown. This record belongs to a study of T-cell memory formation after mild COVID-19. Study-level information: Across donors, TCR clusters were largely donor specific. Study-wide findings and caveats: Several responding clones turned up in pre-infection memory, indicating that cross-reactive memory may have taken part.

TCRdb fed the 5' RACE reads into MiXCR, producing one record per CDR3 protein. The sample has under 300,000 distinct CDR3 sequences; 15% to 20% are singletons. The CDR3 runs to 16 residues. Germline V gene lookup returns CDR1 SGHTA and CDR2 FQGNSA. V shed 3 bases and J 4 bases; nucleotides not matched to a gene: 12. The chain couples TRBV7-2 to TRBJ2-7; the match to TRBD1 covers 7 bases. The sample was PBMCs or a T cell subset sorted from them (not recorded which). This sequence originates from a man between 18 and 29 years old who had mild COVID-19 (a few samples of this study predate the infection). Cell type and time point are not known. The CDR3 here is CASSFRQGGMKYEQYF. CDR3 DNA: TGTGCCAGCAGCTTCAGACAGGGTGGGATGAAATACGAGCAGTACTTC.